This entry is about one TCR beta chain. TCRdb's copy holds only in-frame clones and misses some; the assay was immunoSEQ multiplex PCR. The sample yields roughly 80,000 clones, approximately 86% seen once. These data originate in a study of OX40 agonist ivuxolimab in advanced cancers. On the study more broadly: Partial responses were achieved by three patients, of whom one had hepatocellular carcinoma and two had cutaneous melanoma.

Trimming cost V 2 bases and J 14 bases, with 16 bases left between them. CDR3 length equals 13 residues. Germline V gives CDR1 WNHNN, CDR2 SYGVQD (reference sequence). The sample in question was CD4+ or CD8+ T cells sorted from blood, obtained in a trial of the OX40 agonist ivuxolimab. V usage is TRBV10-1 and J usage is TRBJ2-1; either TRBD1 or TRBD2 may fit D (6 bases each). The TCR comes from an adult with an advanced solid tumor such as melanoma, head and neck, liver or kidney cancer. The CDR3 protein is CASSETTRGEEFF. Here the CDR3 DNA reads TGCGCCAGCAGTGAGACGACTAGGGGGGAGGAGTTCTTC.